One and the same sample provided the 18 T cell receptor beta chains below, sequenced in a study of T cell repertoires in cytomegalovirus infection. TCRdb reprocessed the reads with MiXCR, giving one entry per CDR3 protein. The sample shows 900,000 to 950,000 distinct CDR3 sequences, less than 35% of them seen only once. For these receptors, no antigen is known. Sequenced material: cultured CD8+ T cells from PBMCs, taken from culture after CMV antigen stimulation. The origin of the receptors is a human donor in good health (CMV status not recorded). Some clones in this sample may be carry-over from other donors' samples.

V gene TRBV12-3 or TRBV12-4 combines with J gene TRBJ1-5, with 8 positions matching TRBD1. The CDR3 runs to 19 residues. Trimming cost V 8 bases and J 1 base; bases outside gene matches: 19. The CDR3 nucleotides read TGTGCCAGCGGCACGAGAGCAGGGGGCCTAGAAGACAGCAATCAGCCCCAGCATTTT. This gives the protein CASGTRAGGLEDSNQPQHF.

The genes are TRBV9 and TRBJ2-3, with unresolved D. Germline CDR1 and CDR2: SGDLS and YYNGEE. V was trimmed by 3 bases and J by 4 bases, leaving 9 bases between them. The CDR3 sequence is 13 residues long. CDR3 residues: CASSAAPPDTQYF. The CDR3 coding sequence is TGTGCCAGCAGCGCAGCCCCCCCAGATACGCAGTATTTT.

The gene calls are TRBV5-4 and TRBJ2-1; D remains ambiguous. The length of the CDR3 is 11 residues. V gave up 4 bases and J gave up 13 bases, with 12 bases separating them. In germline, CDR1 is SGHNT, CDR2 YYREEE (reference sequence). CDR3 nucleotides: TGTGCCAGCAGCACCAGCCAAAACCAGTTCTTC. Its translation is CASSTSQNQFF.

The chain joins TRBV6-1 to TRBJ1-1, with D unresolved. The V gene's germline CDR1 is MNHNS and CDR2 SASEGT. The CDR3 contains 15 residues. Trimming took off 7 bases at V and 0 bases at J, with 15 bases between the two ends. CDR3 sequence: CASIGLRGMNTEAFF. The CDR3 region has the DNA TGTGCCAGCATCGGTTTGCGAGGAATGAACACTGAAGCTTTCTTT.

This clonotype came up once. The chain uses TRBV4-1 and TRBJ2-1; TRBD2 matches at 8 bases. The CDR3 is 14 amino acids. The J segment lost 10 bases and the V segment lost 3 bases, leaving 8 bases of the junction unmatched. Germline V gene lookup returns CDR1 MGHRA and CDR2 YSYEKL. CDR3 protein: CASSQSGLANEQFF. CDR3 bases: TGCGCCAGCAGCCAGTCCGGACTAGCTAACGAGCAGTTCTTC.

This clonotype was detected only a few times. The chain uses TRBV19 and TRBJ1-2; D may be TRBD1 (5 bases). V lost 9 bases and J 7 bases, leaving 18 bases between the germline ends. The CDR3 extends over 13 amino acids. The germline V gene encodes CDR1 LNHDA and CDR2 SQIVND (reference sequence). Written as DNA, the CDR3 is TGTGCCAGCAATGGAGGGGAAATGGTTGGCTACACCTTC. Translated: CASNGGEMVGYTF.

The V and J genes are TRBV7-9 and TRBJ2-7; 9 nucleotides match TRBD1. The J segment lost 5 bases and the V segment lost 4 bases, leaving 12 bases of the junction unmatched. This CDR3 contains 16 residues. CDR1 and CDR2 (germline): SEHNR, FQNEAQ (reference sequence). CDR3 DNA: TGTGCCAGCAGCTCCCCGCTGGGGGGACAGGGCCACGAGCAGTACTTC. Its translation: CASSSPLGGQGHEQYF.

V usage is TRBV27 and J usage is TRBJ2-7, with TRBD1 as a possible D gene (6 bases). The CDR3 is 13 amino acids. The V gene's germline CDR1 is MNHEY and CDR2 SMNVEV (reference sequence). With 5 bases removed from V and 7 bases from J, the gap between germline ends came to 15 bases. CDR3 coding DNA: TGTGCCAGCAGTCTGACAGCAGGGGAAGAGCAGTACTTC. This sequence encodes CASSLTAGEEQYF.

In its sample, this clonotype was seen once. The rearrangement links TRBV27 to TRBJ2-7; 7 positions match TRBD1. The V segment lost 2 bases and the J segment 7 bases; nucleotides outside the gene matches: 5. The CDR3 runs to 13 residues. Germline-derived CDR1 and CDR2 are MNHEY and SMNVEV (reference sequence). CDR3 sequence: CASSLAGGKEQYV. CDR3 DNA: TGTGCCAGCAGTTTAGCAGGGGGTAAAGAGCAGTACGTC.

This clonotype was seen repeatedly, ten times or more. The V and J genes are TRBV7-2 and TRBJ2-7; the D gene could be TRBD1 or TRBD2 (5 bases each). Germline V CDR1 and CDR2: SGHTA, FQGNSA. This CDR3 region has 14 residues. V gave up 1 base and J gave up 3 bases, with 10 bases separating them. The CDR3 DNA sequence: TGTGCCAGCAGCTTAGGAGGGGTTGTCTACGAGCAGTACTTC. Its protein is CASSLGGVVYEQYF.

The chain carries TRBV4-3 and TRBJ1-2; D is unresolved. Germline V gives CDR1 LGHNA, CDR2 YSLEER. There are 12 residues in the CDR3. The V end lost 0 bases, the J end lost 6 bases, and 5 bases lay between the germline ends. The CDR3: CASSQDLNGYTF. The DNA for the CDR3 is TGCGCCAGCAGCCAAGATCTGAATGGCTACACCTTC.

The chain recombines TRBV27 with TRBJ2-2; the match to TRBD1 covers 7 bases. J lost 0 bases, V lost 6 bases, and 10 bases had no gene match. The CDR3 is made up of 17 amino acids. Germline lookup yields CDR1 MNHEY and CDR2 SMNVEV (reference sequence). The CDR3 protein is CASRNYTGAPNTGELFF. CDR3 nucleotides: TGTGCCAGCAGGAACTATACAGGGGCGCCGAACACCGGGGAGCTGTTTTTT.

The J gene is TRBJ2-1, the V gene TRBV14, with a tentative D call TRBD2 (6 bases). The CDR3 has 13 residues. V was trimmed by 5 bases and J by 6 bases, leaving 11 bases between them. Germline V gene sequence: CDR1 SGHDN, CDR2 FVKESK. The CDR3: CASSTGGVNEQFF. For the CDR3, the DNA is TGTGCCAGCAGCACCGGCGGGGTCAATGAGCAGTTCTTC.

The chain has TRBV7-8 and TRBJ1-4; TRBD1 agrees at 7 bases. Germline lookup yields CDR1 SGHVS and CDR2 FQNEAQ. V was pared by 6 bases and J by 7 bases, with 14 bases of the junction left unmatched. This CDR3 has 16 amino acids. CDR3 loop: CASRAELGGIGEKLFF. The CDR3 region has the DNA TGTGCCAGCAGGGCGGAACTAGGGGGCATAGGTGAAAAACTGTTTTTT.

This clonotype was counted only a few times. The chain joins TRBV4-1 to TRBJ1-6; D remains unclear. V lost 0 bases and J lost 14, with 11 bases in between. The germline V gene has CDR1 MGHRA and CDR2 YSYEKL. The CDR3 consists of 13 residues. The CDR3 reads CASSQDLRRSLHF. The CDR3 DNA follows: TGCGCCAGCAGCCAAGATCTAAGGAGATCCCTCCACTTT.

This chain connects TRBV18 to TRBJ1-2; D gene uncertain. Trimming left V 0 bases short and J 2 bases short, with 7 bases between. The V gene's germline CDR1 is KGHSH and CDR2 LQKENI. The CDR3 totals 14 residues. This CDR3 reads CASSPPKVNYGYTF. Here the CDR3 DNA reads TGTGCCAGCTCACCACCGAAAGTAAACTATGGCTACACCTTC.

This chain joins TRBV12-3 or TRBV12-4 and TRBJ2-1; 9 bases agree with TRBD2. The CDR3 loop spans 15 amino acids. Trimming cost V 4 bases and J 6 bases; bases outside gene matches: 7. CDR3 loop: CASSSSSGGSNEQFF. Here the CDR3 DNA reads TGTGCCAGCAGTTCCAGCAGCGGGGGGTCCAATGAGCAGTTCTTC.

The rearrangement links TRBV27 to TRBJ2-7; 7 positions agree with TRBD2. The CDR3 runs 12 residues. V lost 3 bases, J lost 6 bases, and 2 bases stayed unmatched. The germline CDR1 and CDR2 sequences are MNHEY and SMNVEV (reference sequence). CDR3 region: CASSLGGFEQYF. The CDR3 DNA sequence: TGTGCCAGCAGTTTGGGGGGGTTCGAGCAGTACTTC.